This TCR beta chain was sequenced during a study of cytomegalovirus exposure and HLA in healthy donors. At the level of the study: Of the donors genotyped, approximately 400 in all, over 80% fell in the Caucasian-associated ancestry cluster. Study-level results: Associated with cytomegalovirus, according to the listing, were around 160 TCR beta chains. A later analysis reportedly found fewer N-insertions in an Asian-associated ancestry cluster than the roughly 670-donor mean.

As regards this clone: The antigen is undetermined.

When sampled, the donors appeared nominally healthy, though they likely had unrecorded immune exposures. The study ran its PCR with 60 Vbeta and 13 Jbeta primers. The repertoire was sequenced with immunoSEQ multiplex PCR; TCRdb's copy has only in-frame clones and lacks some. There are approximately 120,000 clones in the sample; less than 85% occur only once, and 15% to 20% lies in the top ten. The sample taken for sequencing was PBMCs. The receptor comes from a man between 18 and 35 years old in good health and CMV-seropositive.

The CDR3 is CASSRQGPGDTEAFF. The CDR3 DNA reads as TGTGCCAGCAGTCGGCAGGGGCCCGGGGACACTGAAGCTTTCTTT. V gene TRBV27 combines with J gene TRBJ1-1; D might be TRBD1 (6 bases). The CDR3 totals 15 residues. V lost 5 bases, J lost 3 bases, and 16 bases lay in between. In germline, CDR1 is MNHEY, CDR2 SMNVEV (reference sequence).